Presented here are 10 T cell receptor beta chains from one specimen sequenced in a study of blood T cell repertoires in COVID-19. The assay was immunoSEQ multiplex PCR, and TCRdb's table has in-frame clones only and misses some. The sample lists around 300,000 clones; around nine tenths were seen once. The sequenced sample was peripheral blood. Receptors were obtained from a woman aged 40 to 50 who had recovered from COVID-19.

This rearrangement joins TRBV14 to TRBJ1-6, with 10 bases that match TRBD1. Germline CDR1 reads SGHDN; CDR2 reads FVKESK. This CDR3 region has 13 residues. The junction had 2 bases not matched to a gene; V was cut back by 5 bases and J by 10 bases. The CDR3 coding sequence is TGTGCCAGCAGCGGACAGGGGGGATCACCCCTCCACTTT. Protein product: CASSGQGGSPLHF.

V and J are TRBV12-5 and TRBJ2-5, with 7 bases identical to TRBD2. The CDR3 spans 13 residues. The V gene end was trimmed by 8 bases and the J gene end by 2 bases; junction bases not matched to a gene: 5. Looked up from germline, CDR1 is LGHNT and CDR2 is FRNRAP. In nucleotides, the CDR3 is TGTGCTAGTCGGGCCGGGAGGCAAGAGACCCAGTACTTC. Amino acids: CASRAGRQETQYF.

For this clone: This CDR3 is also generated by other DNA sequences in the sample. The chain couples TRBV5-1 to TRBJ2-1, with 8 bases lining up with TRBD2. Germline loops: CDR1 SGHRS, CDR2 YFSETQ. Trimming took 0 bases from V and 1 from J; bases not matched to a gene: 3. The CDR3 loop spans 16 amino acids. In DNA, the CDR3 is TGCGCCAGCAGCTTGGTCGCGGGAGGATCCTACAATGAGCAGTTCTTC. Its translation is CASSLVAGGSYNEQFF.

Concerning this clone itself: Other DNA variants within this sample encode the same CDR3. The chain carries TRBV5-4 and TRBJ2-7; 10 nucleotides agree with TRBD2. Per germline, CDR1 SGHNT and CDR2 YYREEE (reference sequence). Trimming took 3 bases from V and 0 from J; bases not matched to a gene: 3. The CDR3 is made up of 15 amino acids. The CDR3 DNA sequence: TGTGCCAGCAGCTCAAGGACTAGCGGCTCCTACGAGCAGTACTTC. Protein product: CASSSRTSGSYEQYF.

The CDR3 spells CASSPFPEGDGKLFF. CDR3 sequence (DNA): TGCGCCAGCAGCCCATTTCCGGAGGGAGATGGGAAACTGTTTTTT. The rearrangement uses TRBV4-1 and TRBJ1-4; D not certain. Trimming left V 4 bases short and J 11 bases short, with 20 bases between. CDR3 length equals 15 residues. CDR1 and CDR2 from the germline V gene are MGHRA and YSYEKL.

In this sample, this clone turned up a few times. The chain recombines TRBV10-3 with TRBJ1-6; no reliable D call. Trimming removed 0 bases from V and 9 bases from J, with 12 bases in between. This CDR3 is 15 amino acids long. Germline V gives CDR1 ENHRY, CDR2 SYGVKD. The CDR3 DNA follows: TGTGCCATCAGTGAGTCTGGAGGGAAAAGTTCACCCCTCCACTTT. This gives the protein CAISESGGKSSPLHF.

The V gene is TRBV3-1 (or the pseudogene TRBV3-2), the J gene TRBJ1-5; D unclear. V lost 1 base and J lost 7, with 11 bases in between. CDR1 and CDR2 from the germline V gene are LGHDT and YNNKEL (reference sequence). The CDR3 spans 14 residues. The CDR3 DNA reads TGTGCCAGCAGCCAAGGTGTTGGAGGCCAGCCCCAGCATTTT. It is translated as CASSQGVGGQPQHF.

This clone was detected only a few times. V and J are TRBV30 and TRBJ1-6; 9 nucleotides line up with TRBD1. Germline trimming cut 5 bases from V and 8 bases from J; bases unmatched to any gene: 4. The CDR3 contains 13 residues. Germline CDR1 reads GTSNPN; CDR2 reads SVGIG (reference sequence). This CDR3 reads CAWSQGAYSPLHF. The CDR3 bases are TGTGCCTGGTCACAGGGGGCGTATTCACCCCTCCACTTT.

The genes are TRBV11-2 and TRBJ2-7; possible D gene TRBD1, 5 bases. Germline assignment: CDR1 SGHAT and CDR2 FQNNGV. CDR3 length: 14 amino acids. V gave up 4 bases and J gave up 6 bases, with 16 bases separating them. CDR3 nucleotide sequence: TGTGCCAGCAGCTCGCCAGGGAAAAGGGGCGAGCAGTACTTC. This codes for CASSSPGKRGEQYF.

The chain couples TRBV29-1 to TRBJ2-1, with D possibly TRBD2 on 5 matching bases. The CDR3 has 13 residues. V lost 5 bases to trimming and J lost 0 bases, with 8 bases between them. Germline CDR1 is SQVTM and CDR2 is ANQGSEA. The CDR3 is CSVNSGSYNEQFF. CDR3 DNA: TGCAGCGTTAACAGCGGCTCCTACAATGAGCAGTTCTTC.